The 4 T cell receptor beta chains in this list originate from one sample, sequenced in a study of T cells in Graves' hyperthyroidism and ophthalmopathy. The CDR3 regions of TCR beta were amplified from RNA transcripts. Initially, a first-round RT-PCR of the TCR CDR3 employed the HTBI primer set. TCRdb independently ran MiXCR on the multiplex PCR reads; one entry per CDR3 protein. The repertoire includes some 510,000 distinct CDR3 sequences, about 45% of them detected once, and roughly 8.2% sits in the top ten. The sequenced sample was peripheral blood or thyroid tissue (not recorded which). The receptors originated from a woman under 30 with Graves' hyperthyroidism.

In this sample, this clonotype turned up once. This chain uses TRBV10-3 with TRBJ1-3; D possibly corresponds to TRBD1 (6 bases). The ends were cut back, 5 bases at V and 0 bases at J, with 17 bases in the middle. Germline V gene data show CDR1 as ENHRY and CDR2 as SYGVKD. The CDR3 is made up of 17 amino acids. DNA of the CDR3: TGTGCCATCAGTTTGGGGGGCGCCGGGACCTCTGGAAACACCATATATTTT. Translation gives CAISLGGAGTSGNTIYF.

This clonotype has more than one count but fewer than ten. J is TRBJ1-1 and V is TRBV20-1; D perhaps matches TRBD1 (5 bases). V lost 7 bases and J 3 bases, leaving 12 bases between the germline ends. Germline lookup yields CDR1 DFQATT and CDR2 SNEGSKA (reference sequence). The CDR3 is 12 residues long. The DNA for the CDR3 is TGCAGTGAAGCGGGGGGAGACACTGAAGCTTTCTTT. Translation gives CSEAGGDTEAFF.

The rearrangement links TRBV7-9 to TRBJ2-2, with 9 positions matching TRBD2. This CDR3 is built from 18 residues. CDR1 SEHNR and CDR2 FQNEAQ come from the germline V gene (reference sequence). With V trimmed by 8 bases and J by 0 bases, 13 bases remained unmatched. Here the CDR3 DNA reads TGTGCCAGCCTCTCTAGCGGGACCAGCACTTCGAACACCGGGGAGCTGTTTTTT. Encoded protein: CASLSSGTSTSNTGELFF.

This clonotype was seen repeatedly, ten times or more. This chain connects TRBV2 to TRBJ2-7; D is uncertain. CDR3 length equals 13 residues. The V and J ends lost 9 bases and 1 base respectively, with 13 bases between them. Germline values: CDR1 SNHLY, CDR2 FYNNEI. CDR3 loop: CASTERFSYEQYF. The CDR3 nucleotides are TGTGCCAGTACCGAGAGGTTTTCCTACGAGCAGTACTTC.